This entry lists 7 T cell receptor beta chains sequenced from one sample in a study of PD-1 blockade in mismatch repair-deficient tumors. Clones were read by immunoSEQ multiplex PCR, and TCRdb kept only the in-frame ones, dropping some. Of 100,000 to 150,000 clones listed, approximately 86% are singletons. The material sequenced was peripheral blood, taken 44 weeks after starting pembrolizumab. The receptors shown here come from an adult with mismatch repair-deficient cancer.

This clone is a singleton in its sample. CDR3 in amino acids: CATRKGDGEQYF. CDR3 DNA: TGTGCCACTCGCAAAGGGGATGGCGAGCAGTACTTC. The chain links TRBV27 to TRBJ2-7; D may be TRBD1 (5 bases). Germline values: CDR1 MNHEY, CDR2 SMNVEV (reference sequence). The CDR3 consists of 12 residues. V was cut by 10 bases and J by 6 bases, with 16 bases left in between.

This chain's CDR3 is CASSLSGVYGNQPQHF. CDR3 coding DNA: TGTGCCAGCAGTTTATCAGGGGTATATGGCAATCAGCCCCAGCATTTT. The genes are TRBV28 and TRBJ1-5; D may be TRBD1 (6 bases). This CDR3 is 16 amino acids long. The germline gives CDR1 MDHEN, CDR2 SYDVKM. The V and J ends lost 1 base and 2 bases respectively, with 12 bases between them.

A remark on this clone: Additional DNA sequences in this sample encode the identical CDR3. This chain joins TRBV6-6 and TRBJ2-2; a possible D gene is TRBD2 (6 bases). The ends were cut back, 6 bases at V and 2 bases at J, with 7 bases in the middle. Germline CDR1 is MNHNY and CDR2 is SVGAGI (reference sequence). The CDR3 runs 13 residues. As DNA, the CDR3 is TGTGCCAGCAGGGGACTCAACACCGGGGAGCTGTTTTTT. This translates into CASRGLNTGELFF.

The chain couples TRBV14 to TRBJ1-4; D not certain. CDR1 is SGHDN, CDR2 FVKESK, per germline. V gave up 4 bases and J gave up 1 base, with 10 bases separating them. The CDR3 is made up of 15 amino acids. CDR3 sequence (DNA): TGTGCCAGCAGCCGCACGACTCGAACTAATGAAAAACTGTTTTTT. Translated, it gives CASSRTTRTNEKLFF.

V and J are TRBV5-4 and TRBJ2-1, with TRBD2 matching 14 bases. CDR1 SGHNT and CDR2 YYREEE come from the germline V gene (reference sequence). The trim removed 4 bases at V and 4 bases at J, leaving 4 bases unmatched. This CDR3 contains 16 residues. The CDR3 DNA reads as TGTGCCAGCAGCCGGACTAGCGGGAGGTTTTACAATGAGCAGTTCTTC. This translates into CASSRTSGRFYNEQFF.

The CDR3 here is CASSYSRGGDTEAFF. The CDR3 region has the DNA TGTGCCAGCAGTTACTCACGGGGTGGGGACACTGAAGCTTTCTTT. This chain connects TRBV6-5 to TRBJ1-1; D is uncertain. Trimming stripped 0 bases from V and 3 bases from J, with 11 bases between. Germline CDR1 is MNHEY and CDR2 is SVGAGI. CDR3 length: 15 residues.

Only a few counts were recorded for this clone. The genes are TRBV6-5 and TRBJ1-2, with TRBD1 matching over 7 bases. Germline trimming cut 8 bases from V and 3 bases from J; bases unmatched to any gene: 0. The germline gives CDR1 MNHEY, CDR2 SVGAGI. This CDR3 comprises 11 residues. CDR3 amino acids: CASGTDYGYTF. Written as DNA, the CDR3 is TGTGCCAGCGGGACAGACTATGGCTACACCTTC.